This TCR beta chain derives from a study of blood T cell repertoires in COVID-19. V was clipped by 6 bases and J by 10 bases, with 13 bases between them. Germline assignment: CDR1 SEHNR and CDR2 FQNEAQ (reference sequence). The CDR3 runs to 12 residues. This clone was picked up one time. Sequenced by immunoSEQ multiplex PCR; TCRdb stores in-frame clones only, minus some. The sample contains 260,000 or so clones, about 87% of which appear only once. This clonotype was sampled from a woman in her thirties or forties with acute COVID-19. V gene TRBV7-9 combines with J gene TRBJ2-1; tentative D call: TRBD2 (6 bases). Sequencing used PBMCs or T cells enriched from blood (not recorded which). In DNA, the CDR3 is TGTGCCAGCAGTAAATTGGACTACGAGCAGTTCTTC. Residues: CASSKLDYEQFF.